What follows are 4 T cell receptor beta chains derived from one specimen sequenced in a study of cytomegalovirus exposure and HLA in healthy donors. Primers for the PCR totalled 60 Vbeta and 13 Jbeta. Produced via immunoSEQ multiplex PCR; TCRdb's table is partial and in-frame only. The sample records 90,000 to 100,000 clones, around three fifths being singletons. What was sequenced was PBMCs. The receptors originated from a man aged 30 to 39 in good health and CMV-seronegative.

The chain combines TRBV7-2 with TRBJ2-3, with TRBD2 identical over 10 bases. The CDR3 runs to 14 residues. Germline V CDR1 and CDR2: SGHTA, FQGNSA. Germline trimming cut 5 bases from V and 6 bases from J; bases unmatched to any gene: 5. Here the CDR3 reads CASSRTSGSDTQYF. CDR3 nucleotide sequence: TGTGCCAGCAGCCGGACTAGCGGATCCGATACGCAGTATTTT.

The sample holds a few counts of this clone. The chain uses TRBV5-4 and TRBJ2-7; 8 bases map to TRBD1. J was trimmed by 4 bases and V by 4 bases; bases with no gene match: 4. This CDR3 spans 13 amino acids. Germline CDR1 SGHNT, CDR2 YYREEE (reference sequence). The CDR3 sequence is CASSRTGQYEQYF. CDR3 in DNA: TGTGCCAGCAGCAGGACAGGGCAATACGAGCAGTACTTC.

The gene calls are TRBV7-6 and TRBJ2-5, with 9 bases lining up with TRBD1. Germline V gene sequence: CDR1 SGHVS, CDR2 FNYEAQ. The ends lost 5 bases at V and 5 bases at J; junction bases unmatched: 12. There are 16 residues in the CDR3. The CDR3 coding sequence is TGTGCCAGCAGCAACTTTGACAGGGGGATTGGGGAGACCCAGTACTTC. Residues: CASSNFDRGIGETQYF. Full variable domain (outside the CDR3, taken from reference TRBV7-6 and TRBJ2-5): GAGVSQSPRYKVTKRGQDVALRCDPISGHVSLYWYRQALGQGPEFLTYFNYEAQQDKSGLPNDRFSAERPEGSISTLTIQRTEQRDSAMYRCASSNFDRGIGETQYFGPGTRLLVL.

J is TRBJ2-6 and V is TRBV6-1; D is perhaps TRBD1 (6 bases). The CDR3 is made up of 15 amino acids. The germline V and J ends were trimmed by 6 bases and 0 bases, with 9 bases remaining between them. Germline V gene lookup returns CDR1 MNHNS and CDR2 SASEGT. CDR3 protein: CASRDRFSGANVLTF. CDR3 in DNA: TGTGCCAGCAGAGACAGGTTCTCTGGGGCCAACGTCCTGACTTTC.